This T cell receptor (beta chain) was found in a study of OX40 agonist ivuxolimab in advanced cancers. Whole-study context: Partial response was recorded in three patients: one hepatocellular carcinoma and two cutaneous melanoma cases.

Note on this clone: What it binds is not known.

Per the germline V gene, CDR1 is MNHEY and CDR2 is SMNVEV (reference sequence). Trimming stripped 3 bases from V and 1 base from J, with 6 bases between. The CDR3 sequence is 13 residues long. Measured with immunoSEQ multiplex PCR; TCRdb has only the in-frame clones, and not every one. Here the sample spans some 11,000 clones, around 87% being singletons. Study findings and constraints: Normalized T-cell clonal expansion was also low in a subset of nonresponders. At 0.1 to 3.0 mg/kg and by week 6, CD4+ and CD8+ T cells in the blood had expanded clonally.

Source: CD4+ or CD8+ T cells sorted from blood, taken in a trial of the OX40 agonist ivuxolimab. J is TRBJ1-1 and V is TRBV27; D is undetermined. This receptor was obtained from an adult with an advanced solid tumor such as melanoma, head and neck, liver or kidney cancer. For the CDR3, the DNA is TGTGCCAGCAGTTTCGTGGAGAACACTGAAGCTTTCTTT. Its translation: CASSFVENTEAFF.